This TCR beta chain is drawn from a study of T cells in Graves' hyperthyroidism and ophthalmopathy. The sample holds a few counts of this clonotype. Amplified TCR beta CDR3 regions came from RNA transcripts. HTBI primers were used for first-round RT-PCR of the TCR CDR3. TCRdb fed the multiplex PCR reads into MiXCR, producing one record per CDR3 protein. The repertoire has around 570,000 distinct CDR3 sequences, about 20% of them found once; the top ten carry around 50%. Clinical symptoms, serum thyroxine and TRAb, thyroid ultrasound and orbital computed tomography were used for the diagnoses. The germline V gene encodes CDR1 DFQATT and CDR2 SNEGSKA (reference sequence). The CDR3 contains 15 residues. With 3 bases clipped from V and 5 bases from J, the junction kept 10 bases outside the gene matches.

The TCR was taken from a man aged 40-49 years with Graves' ophthalmopathy. The sample consisted of blood. This rearrangement joins TRBV20-1 to TRBJ2-3; 8 bases line up with TRBD2. CDR3 sequence: CSARSTSVGIDTQYF. The CDR3 nucleotides read TGCAGTGCTAGGTCGACTAGCGTGGGTATAGATACGCAGTATTTT.